Listed below are T cell receptor beta chains from one sample, sequenced in a study of early T cells in non-severe SARS-CoV-2 infection. TCRdb used MiXCR to reprocess the 5' RACE reads, holding one entry per CDR3 protein. The sample has tens of thousands of distinct CDR3 sequences, 3.5% to 5% seen once. Material: whole blood. These receptors were obtained from an adult who was a healthcare worker with PCR-confirmed SARS-CoV-2 infection or an uninfected control (not recorded which). CDR3s leave out the opening cysteine and the closing phenylalanine or tryptophan. The D gene is left open where the match is weak.

length: 10; J: TRBJ2-4; D: .; V: TRBV3-1; CDR3: ASSQVFNIQY
length: 12; J: TRBJ2-1; D: .; V: TRBV7-9; CDR3: ASSLGVASNEQF
length: 11; J: TRBJ2-5; D: .; V: TRBV7-2; CDR3: ASNLADQETQY
length: 12; J: TRBJ2-7; D: .; V: TRBV6-5; CDR3: ASSYSEGAYEQY
length: 12; J: TRBJ2-7; D: .; V: TRBV10-3; CDR3: AISENSPTYEQY
length: 12; J: TRBJ1-1; D: TRBD1; V: TRBV4-3; CDR3: ASSQVQGYTEAF
length: 12; J: TRBJ2-4; D: TRBD1; V: TRBV20-1; CDR3: SADSGTARNIQY
length: 13; J: TRBJ2-3; D: TRBD2; V: TRBV6-5; CDR3: ASKKGLAGSDTQY
length: 11; J: TRBJ2-2; D: .; V: TRBV7-9; CDR3: ASSPPYGGELF
length: 9; J: TRBJ1-2; D: .; V: TRBV14; CDR3: ASWTGYGYT
length: 14; J: TRBJ1-2; D: .; V: TRBV20-1; CDR3: SAPTHWIPQNYGYT
length: 12; J: TRBJ2-7; D: .; V: TRBV7-8; CDR3: ASSSPPLSYEQY
length: 11; J: TRBJ1-5; D: .; V: TRBV10-3; CDR3: ATLAGMDQPQH
length: 12; J: TRBJ2-7; D: .; V: TRBV9; CDR3: ASSVRDSTYEQY
length: 12; J: TRBJ1-1; D: .; V: TRBV28; CDR3: ASSTPGLNTEAF
length: 13; J: TRBJ2-3; D: TRBD2; V: TRBV9; CDR3: ASSEDAGRTDTQY
length: 11; J: TRBJ2-5; D: .; V: TRBV6-1; CDR3: ASTRRVQETQY
length: 11; J: TRBJ2-5; D: TRBD2; V: TRBV20-1; CDR3: SAKSGNKETQY
length: 11; J: TRBJ1-5; D: TRBD1; V: TRBV6-1; CDR3: ASTMTGNQPQH
length: 12; J: TRBJ2-2; D: .; V: TRBV27; CDR3: ASSTGLRTGELF
length: 8; J: TRBJ1-1; D: .; V: TRBV20-1; CDR3: SAMGTALP
length: 16; J: TRBJ1-2; D: TRBD1; V: TRBV6-5; CDR3: ASSSSGTGAIIGYGYT
length: 17; J: TRBJ1-4; D: .; V: TRBV28; CDR3: ASSPWTRLGEATNEKLF
length: 13; J: TRBJ2-5; D: TRBD1; V: TRBV11-2; CDR3: ASSDRDRAVETQY
length: 12; J: TRBJ1-1; D: .; V: TRBV6-5; CDR3: ASRGVGRETEAF
length: 13; J: TRBJ2-7; D: TRBD2; V: TRBV13; CDR3: ASSFLAGGGYEQY
length: 12; J: TRBJ1-1; D: .; V: TRBV29-1; CDR3: SVAAEATNTEAF
length: 15; J: TRBJ2-7; D: .; V: TRBV7-2; CDR3: ASSLTPVFLSSYEQY
length: 12; J: TRBJ2-1; D: .; V: TRBV27; CDR3: ASSRQGPYNEQF
length: 11; J: TRBJ1-1; D: .; V: TRBV20-1; CDR3: SASYTVNTEAF
length: 12; J: TRBJ2-7; D: .; V: TRBV6-5; CDR3: ASRHRTETYEQY
length: 13; J: TRBJ2-2; D: .; V: TRBV6-2/TRBV6-3; CDR3: ASKDRGQETGELF
length: 16; J: TRBJ2-1; D: TRBD2; V: TRBV19; CDR3: ASTQTLLAGNAHNEQF